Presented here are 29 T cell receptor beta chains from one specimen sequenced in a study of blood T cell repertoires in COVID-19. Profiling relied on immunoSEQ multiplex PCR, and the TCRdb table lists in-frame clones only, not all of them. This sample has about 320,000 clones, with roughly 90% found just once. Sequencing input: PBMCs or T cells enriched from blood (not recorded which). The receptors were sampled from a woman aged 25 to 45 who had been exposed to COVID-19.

The CDR3 bases are TGTGCCAGCAGTGGCAGGGGAGACAATGAGCAGTTCTTC. Translating gives CASSGRGDNEQFF. This chain links TRBV6-4 with TRBJ2-1; possible D gene TRBD1, 6 bases. Germline loops: CDR1 MRHNA, CDR2 SNTAGT. The V and J ends lost 4 bases and 5 bases respectively, with 9 bases between them. CDR3 length equals 13 residues.

The CDR3 here is CASSSRQATSGNTIYF. CDR3 nucleotide sequence: TGTGCCAGCAGCTCTCGACAGGCTACCTCTGGAAACACCATATATTTT. V gene TRBV14 combines with J gene TRBJ1-3; D is possibly TRBD1 (6 bases). Germline assignment: CDR1 SGHDN and CDR2 FVKESK. V lost 5 bases and J 0 bases, leaving 14 bases between the germline ends. The CDR3 length is 16 residues.

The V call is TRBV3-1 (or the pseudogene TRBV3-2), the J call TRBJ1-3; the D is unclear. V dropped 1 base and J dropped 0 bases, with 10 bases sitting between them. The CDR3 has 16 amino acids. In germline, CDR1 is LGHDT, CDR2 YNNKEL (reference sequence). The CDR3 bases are TGTGCCAGCAGCCAAGTGTGGGCAGACTCTGGAAACACCATATATTTT. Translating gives CASSQVWADSGNTIYF.

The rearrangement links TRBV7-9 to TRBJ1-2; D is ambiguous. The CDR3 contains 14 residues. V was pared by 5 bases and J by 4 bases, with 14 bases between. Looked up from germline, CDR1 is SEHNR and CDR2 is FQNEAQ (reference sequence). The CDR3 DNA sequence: TGTGCCAGCAGCCCGGACTTATTAGGCTATGGCTACACCTTC. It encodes CASSPDLLGYGYTF.

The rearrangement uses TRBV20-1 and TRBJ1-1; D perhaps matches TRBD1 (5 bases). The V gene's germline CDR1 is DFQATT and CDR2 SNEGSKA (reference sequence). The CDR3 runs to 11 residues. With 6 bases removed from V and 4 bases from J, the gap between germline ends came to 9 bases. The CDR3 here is CSAEGRTEAFF. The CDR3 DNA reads TGCAGTGCGGAGGGGCGCACTGAAGCTTTCTTT.

CDR3 residues: CASSQVGGAPTENYF. DNA of the CDR3: TGTGCCAGCAGCCAAGTTGGAGGAGCCCCAACCGAGAATTACTTC. The V gene is TRBV4-2, the J gene TRBJ2-4, with D possibly matching TRBD2 (5 bases). CDR3 length: 15 residues. Looked up from germline, CDR1 is LGHNA and CDR2 is YNFKEQ. V lost 1 base, J lost 16 bases, and 23 bases lay in between.

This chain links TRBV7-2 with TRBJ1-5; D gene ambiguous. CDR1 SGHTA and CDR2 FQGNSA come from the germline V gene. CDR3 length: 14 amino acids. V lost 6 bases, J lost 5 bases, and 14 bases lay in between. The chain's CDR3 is CASRAGSRDQPQHF. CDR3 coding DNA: TGTGCCAGCAGGGCGGGGTCCCGGGATCAGCCCCAGCATTTT.

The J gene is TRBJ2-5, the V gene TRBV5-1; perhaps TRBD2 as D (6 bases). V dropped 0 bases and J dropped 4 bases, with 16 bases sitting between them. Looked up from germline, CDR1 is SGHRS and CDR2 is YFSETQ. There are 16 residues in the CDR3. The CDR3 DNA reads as TGCGCCAGCAGCTTGGTAGCGGCCCCAGGGCGAGAGACCCAGTACTTC. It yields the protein CASSLVAAPGRETQYF.

The CDR3 spells CASSQKGGVYGYTF. CDR3 bases: TGTGCCAGCAGCCAAAAAGGGGGGGTGTATGGCTACACCTTC. This chain links TRBV3-1 (or the pseudogene TRBV3-2) with TRBJ1-2; D may be TRBD1 (6 bases). V lost 2 bases to trimming and J lost 5 bases, with 12 bases between them. Germline V lookup: CDR1 LGHDT, CDR2 YNNKEL (reference sequence). The CDR3 consists of 14 residues.

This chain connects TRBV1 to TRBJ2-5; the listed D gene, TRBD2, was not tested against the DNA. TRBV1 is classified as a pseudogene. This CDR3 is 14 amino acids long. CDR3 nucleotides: TGCACCAGCAGCTTTTTTAGCCGGGGGGAGACCCAGTACTTC. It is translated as CTSSFFSRGETQYF.

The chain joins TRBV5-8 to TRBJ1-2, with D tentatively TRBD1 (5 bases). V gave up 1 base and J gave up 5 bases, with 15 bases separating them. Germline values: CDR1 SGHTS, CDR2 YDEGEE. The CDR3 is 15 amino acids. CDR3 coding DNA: TGTGCCAGCAGCTTGCGTTTGCGCAGGGCGTATGGCTACACCTTC. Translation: CASSLRLRRAYGYTF.

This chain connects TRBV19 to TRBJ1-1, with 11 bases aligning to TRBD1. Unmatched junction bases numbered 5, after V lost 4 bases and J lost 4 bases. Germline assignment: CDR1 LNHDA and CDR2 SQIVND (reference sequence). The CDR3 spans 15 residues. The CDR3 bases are TGTGCCAGTAGTACTCGGGACAGGGGGGGCACTGAAGCTTTCTTT. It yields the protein CASSTRDRGGTEAFF.

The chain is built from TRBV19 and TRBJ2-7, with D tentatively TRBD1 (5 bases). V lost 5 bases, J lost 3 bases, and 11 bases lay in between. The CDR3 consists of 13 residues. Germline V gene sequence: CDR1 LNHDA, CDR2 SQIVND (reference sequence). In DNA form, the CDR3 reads TGTGCCAGTAGTGGAACAGGTTACTACGAGCAGTACTTC. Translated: CASSGTGYYEQYF.

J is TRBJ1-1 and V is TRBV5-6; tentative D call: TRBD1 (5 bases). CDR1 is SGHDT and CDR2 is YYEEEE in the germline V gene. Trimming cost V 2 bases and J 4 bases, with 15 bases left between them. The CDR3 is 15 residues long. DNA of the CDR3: TGTGCCAGCAGCTTTGGGGAACCTGGGGCCACTGAAGCTTTCTTT. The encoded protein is CASSFGEPGATEAFF.

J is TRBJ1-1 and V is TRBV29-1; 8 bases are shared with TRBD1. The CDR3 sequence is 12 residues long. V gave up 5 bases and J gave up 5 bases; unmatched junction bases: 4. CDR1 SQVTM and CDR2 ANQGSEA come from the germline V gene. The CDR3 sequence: CSVNRGVTEAFF. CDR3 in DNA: TGCAGCGTTAACAGGGGGGTAACTGAAGCTTTCTTT.

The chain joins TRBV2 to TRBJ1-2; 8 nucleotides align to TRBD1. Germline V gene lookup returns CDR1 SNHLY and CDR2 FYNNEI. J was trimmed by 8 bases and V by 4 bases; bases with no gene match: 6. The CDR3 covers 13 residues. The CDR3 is CASSARTGNGYTF. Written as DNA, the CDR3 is TGTGCCAGCAGTGCTAGGACAGGGAACGGCTACACCTTC.

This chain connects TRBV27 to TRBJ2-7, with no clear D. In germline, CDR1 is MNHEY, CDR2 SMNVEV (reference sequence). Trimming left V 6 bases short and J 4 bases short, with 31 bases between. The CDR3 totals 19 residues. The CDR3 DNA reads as TGTGCCAGCAGCTTTACCCCTCCGAAGAGAACTACCACCCCTTACGAGCAGTACTTC. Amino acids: CASSFTPPKRTTTPYEQYF.

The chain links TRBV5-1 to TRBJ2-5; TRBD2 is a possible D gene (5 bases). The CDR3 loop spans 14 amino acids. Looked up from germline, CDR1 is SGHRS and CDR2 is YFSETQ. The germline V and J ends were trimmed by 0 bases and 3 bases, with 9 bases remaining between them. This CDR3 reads CASSLGSSKETQYF. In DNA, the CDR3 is TGCGCCAGCAGCTTGGGCTCTAGCAAAGAGACCCAGTACTTC.

CDR3 DNA: TGTGCCAGCTCACCATCGCGGGGGACAGGGGACCCTGAAGCTTTCTTT. This gives the protein CASSPSRGTGDPEAFF. The rearrangement uses TRBV18 and TRBJ1-1, with TRBD1 matching over 10 bases. J gave up 6 bases and V 2 bases, and 9 bases lay outside the gene matches. CDR1 and CDR2 from the germline V gene are KGHSH and LQKENI. The CDR3 length is 16 residues.

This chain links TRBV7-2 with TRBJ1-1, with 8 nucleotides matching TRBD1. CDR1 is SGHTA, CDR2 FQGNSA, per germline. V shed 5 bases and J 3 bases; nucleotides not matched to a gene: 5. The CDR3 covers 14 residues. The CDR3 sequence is CASSTYRGDTEAFF. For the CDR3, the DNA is TGTGCCAGCAGCACCTACAGGGGGGACACTGAAGCTTTCTTT.

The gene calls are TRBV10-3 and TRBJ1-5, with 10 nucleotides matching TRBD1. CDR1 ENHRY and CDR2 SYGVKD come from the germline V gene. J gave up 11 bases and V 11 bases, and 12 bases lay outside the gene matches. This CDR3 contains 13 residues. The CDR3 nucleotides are TGTGCCGTCCGACCGGGACAGGGGAAGTCCCAGCATTTT. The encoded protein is CAVRPGQGKSQHF.

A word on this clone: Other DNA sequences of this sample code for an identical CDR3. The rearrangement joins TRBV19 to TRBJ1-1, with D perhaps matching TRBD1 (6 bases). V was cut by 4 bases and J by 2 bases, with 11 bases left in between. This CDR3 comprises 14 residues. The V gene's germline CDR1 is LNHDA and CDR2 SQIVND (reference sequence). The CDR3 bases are TGTGCCAGTAGTAACCAGGGGTCAAACACTGAAGCTTTCTTT. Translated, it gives CASSNQGSNTEAFF.

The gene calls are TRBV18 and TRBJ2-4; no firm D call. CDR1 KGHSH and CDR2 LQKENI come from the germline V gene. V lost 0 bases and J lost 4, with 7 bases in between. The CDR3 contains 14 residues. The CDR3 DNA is TGTGCCAGCTCACCACCGGCACATAAAAACATTCAGTACTTC. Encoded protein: CASSPPAHKNIQYF.

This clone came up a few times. CDR3 loop: CASSLPGQVGNTIYF. In DNA form, the CDR3 reads TGCGCCAGCAGCTTACCGGGACAGGTTGGAAACACCATATATTTT. The rearrangement links TRBV5-1 to TRBJ1-3, with TRBD1 matching 8 bases. With 2 bases clipped from V and 3 bases from J, the junction kept 4 bases outside the gene matches. The CDR3 covers 15 residues. From germline, CDR1 is SGHRS and CDR2 YFSETQ.

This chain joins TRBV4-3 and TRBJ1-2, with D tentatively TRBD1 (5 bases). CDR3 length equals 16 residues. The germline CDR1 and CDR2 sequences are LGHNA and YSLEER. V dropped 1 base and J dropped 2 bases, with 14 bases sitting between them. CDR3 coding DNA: TGCGCCAGCAGCCAAGGCCACGGGGGAAACAACTATGGCTACACCTTC. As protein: CASSQGHGGNNYGYTF.

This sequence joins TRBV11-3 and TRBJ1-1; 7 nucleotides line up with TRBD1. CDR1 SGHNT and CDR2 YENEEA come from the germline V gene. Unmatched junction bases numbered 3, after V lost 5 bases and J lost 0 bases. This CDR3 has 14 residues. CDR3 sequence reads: CASSIGGMNTEAFF. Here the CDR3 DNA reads TGTGCCAGCAGCATAGGGGGCATGAACACTGAAGCTTTCTTT.

The CDR3 DNA is TGTGCCAGCAGCCCCAATAGTAAGCGGGGTGGAAACACTGAAGCTTTCTTT. Its protein is CASSPNSKRGGNTEAFF. The V and J genes are TRBV7-9 and TRBJ1-1; no clear D gene. Germline V gene data show CDR1 as SEHNR and CDR2 as FQNEAQ (reference sequence). V lost 5 bases to trimming and J lost 2 bases, with 21 bases between them. This CDR3 spans 17 amino acids.

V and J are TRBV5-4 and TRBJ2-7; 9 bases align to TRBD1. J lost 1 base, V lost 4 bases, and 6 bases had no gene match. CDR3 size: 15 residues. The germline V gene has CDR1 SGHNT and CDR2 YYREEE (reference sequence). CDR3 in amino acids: CASSQSGTGSYEQYF. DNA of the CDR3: TGTGCCAGCAGCCAATCCGGGACAGGGTCCTACGAGCAGTACTTC.

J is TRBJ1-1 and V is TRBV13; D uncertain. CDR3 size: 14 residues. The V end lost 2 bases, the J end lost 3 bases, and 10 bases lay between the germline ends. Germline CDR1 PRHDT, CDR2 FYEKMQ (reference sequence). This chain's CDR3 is CASSLTLTDTEAFF. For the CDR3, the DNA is TGTGCCAGCAGCTTAACCCTCACGGACACTGAAGCTTTCTTT.